This T cell receptor (beta chain) was captured in a study of vaccination and CD4 T cells after COVID-19. Study in general: A few convalescent patients gave samples at day 14 and days 161 to 241 post-vaccination. Overlapping peptides of the spike proteins of SARS-CoV-2, HCoV-NL63, HCoV-OC43 and HCoV-229E were used for cell stimulation. Cultures acting as controls obtained a CEFX pool, an HIV-1 Nef pool, or no peptide.

Indicated time point: late sampling 161 to 241 days after vaccination in three convalescent patients. Sample treatment: 10-day PBMC culture with coronavirus spike peptide pools or control peptides (ViraFEST assay). This clonotype occurred a few times. Its antigen is still unknown. Per the germline V gene, CDR1 is MNHNS and CDR2 is SASEGT. Unmatched junction bases numbered 4, after V lost 3 bases and J lost 4 bases. This CDR3 is built from 14 residues. Cultured CD4+ T cell DNA underwent sequencing with the Oncomine TCR Beta short-read assay. Cultured CD4+ T cells were the source of extracted genomic DNA. Each CDR3 protein is one row after TCRdb ran MiXCR on the PCR reads. The sample shows tens of thousands of distinct CDR3 sequences, 46% of them seen only once.

The sequence was collected from a human donor who had recovered from COVID-19. The sequencing used CD4+ T cells from blood, cultured in vitro, collected about 7 months after SARS-CoV-2 vaccination. The chain has TRBV6-1 and TRBJ1-2; TRBD1 matches at 8 bases. CDR3 loop: CASSEPGQGYGYTF. CDR3 DNA: TGTGCCAGCAGTGAGCCCGGACAGGGCTATGGCTACACCTTC.